A single sample gave rise to the 11 T cell receptor beta chains below, sequenced in a study of T cell clonality in common variable immunodeficiency. The method was immunoSEQ multiplex PCR; TCRdb's version includes in-frame clones alone and lacks a portion of them. The repertoire yields about 74,000 clones, none seen only once; the top ten contain about 0.8%. Material for sequencing was peripheral blood mononuclear cells. All receptors come from a person aged 18 to 70 in good health.

This clone came up many times. The read stops 3 residues short of the end of the CDR3; the missing end is completed from the germline J gene. The rearrangement links TRBV7-9 to TRBJ2-7, with D perhaps TRBD1 (5 bases). Trimming stripped 1 base from V and 6 bases from J, with 7 bases between. The germline gives CDR1 SEHNR, CDR2 FQNEAQ (reference sequence). The CDR3 has 12 amino acids. CDR3 region: CASSLGRAEQYF. The CDR3 bases that were read are TGTGCCAGCAGCTTAGGCAGGGCCGAG.

This clone was counted at least ten times. The CDR3 goes on 3 residues after the read ends, and that part is filled in from the germline J gene. The V and J genes are TRBV28 and TRBJ2-7; no firm D call. Germline loops: CDR1 MDHEN, CDR2 SYDVKM. CDR3 length: 12 amino acids. Trimming stripped 6 bases from V and 2 bases from J, with 8 bases between. The CDR3 loop reads CASSLAPYEQYF. Incomplete CDR3 DNA: TGTGCCAGCAGCCTGGCCCCCTACGAG.

This clone was detected many times. Read data end 3 residues before the CDR3 end; the end is taken from the germline J gene. V and J are TRBV30 and TRBJ2-3; D gene unclear. V shed 0 bases and J shed 5 bases, with 9 bases lying between them. Germline V gene sequence: CDR1 GTSNPN, CDR2 SVGIG (reference sequence). The CDR3 is 13 amino acids. The CDR3 DNA, read in part, is TGTGCCTGGAGTGTAAGGGTACAAGATACG. Translating it yields CAWSVRVQDT. The CDR3, in full, reads CAWSVRVQDTQYF.

This clone occurred many times. The read comes to an end 3 residues before the CDR3 does, leaving the germline J gene to fill in the end. This chain links TRBV2 with TRBJ1-1; 7 bases are shared with TRBD1. The V and J ends lost 7 bases and 0 bases, in that order; junction bases with no gene match: 8. Germline loops: CDR1 SNHLY, CDR2 FYNNEI. This CDR3 spans 15 amino acids. The CDR3 is CASNSGTALNTEAFF. Incomplete CDR3 DNA: TGTGCCAGCAATTCCGGGACAGCCTTGAACACTGAA.

This clone has ten or more counts. Coverage ceases 3 residues before the CDR3 finishes, and the germline J gene fills in the end. The rearrangement uses TRBV29-1 and TRBJ1-1, with no clear D. The germline CDR1 and CDR2 sequences are SQVTM and ANQGSEA. V dropped 7 bases and J dropped 5 bases, with 11 bases sitting between them. The CDR3 is made up of 11 amino acids. CDR3 DNA, as far as it was read: TGCAGCGCCACATTCGGGACTGAA. This translates into CSATFGTE. The full CDR3 is CSATFGTEAFF.

This clone was seen repeatedly, ten times or more. Sequencing ends 3 residues short of the CDR3 end; the germline J gene provides the rest. The rearrangement links TRBV7-2 to TRBJ2-7, with unresolved D. V gave up 2 bases and J gave up 0 bases, with 5 bases separating them. Looked up from germline, CDR1 is SGHTA and CDR2 is FQGNSA. The CDR3 is 13 amino acids. The chain's CDR3 is CASSLYFSYEQYF. Partial CDR3 DNA: TGTGCCAGCAGCTTATATTTCTCCTACGAG.

About this clone itself: The CDR3 end lies 3 residues beyond the end of the read and is filled in from the germline J gene. V usage is TRBV18 and J usage is TRBJ2-7, with 7 bases that match TRBD1. CDR1 KGHSH and CDR2 LQKENI come from the germline V gene. The CDR3 is 14 residues long. The junction had 8 bases not matched to a gene; V was cut back by 3 bases and J by 6 bases. CDR3 DNA (partial): TGTGCCAGCTCACCTACAGGGGCCCGGGGCGAG. Its translation: CASSPTGARGE. The whole CDR3 protein is CASSPTGARGEQYF. The full variable domain, completed using reference TRBV18 and TRBJ2-7, is NAGVMQNPRHLVRRRGQEARLRCSPMKGHSHVYWYRQLPEEGLKFMVYLQKENIIDESGMPKERFSAEFPKEGPSILRIQQVVRGDSAAYFCASSPTGARGEQYFGPGTRLTVT.

This clone was seen at least ten times. The CDR3 end falls 3 residues outside the read, so it is completed with the germline J gene. The rearrangement links TRBV12-3 or TRBV12-4 to TRBJ2-7, with 15 bases lining up with TRBD2. The V and J ends lost 6 bases and 3 bases, in that order; junction bases with no gene match: 3. The CDR3 contains 15 residues. This CDR3 reads CASRQGLAGGYEQYF. Incomplete CDR3 DNA: TGTGCCAGCAGACAGGGACTAGCGGGAGGCTACGAG.

This clone has a count of ten or more. The read terminates 3 residues ahead of where the CDR3 ends, so the germline J gene completes it. The V and J genes are TRBV7-2 and TRBJ2-7; D might be TRBD1 (5 bases). The CDR3 length is 14 residues. Deletions cut 5 bases from V and 0 bases from J, with 11 bases between. Germline values: CDR1 SGHTA, CDR2 FQGNSA. CDR3 loop: CASSPGLASYEQYF. The sequenced part of the CDR3 DNA is TGTGCCAGCAGCCCAGGGTTAGCCTCCTACGAG.

The sample holds many counts of this clone. The read terminates 3 residues ahead of where the CDR3 ends, so the germline J gene completes it. The chain carries TRBV13 and TRBJ2-1; D remains unclear. Per the germline V gene, CDR1 is PRHDT and CDR2 is FYEKMQ (reference sequence). The V end was cut by 1 base, the J end by 0 bases, with 13 bases between. CDR3 length: 17 amino acids. CDR3 region: CASSLAGPLSSYNEQFF. The covered CDR3 bases are TGTGCCAGCAGCTTAGCTGGCCCCCTGAGCTCCTACAATGAG.

This clone was detected many times. The CDR3 end lies 3 residues beyond the end of the read and is filled in from the germline J gene. The gene calls are TRBV7-2 and TRBJ1-1, with 8 bases lining up with TRBD1. V dropped 2 bases and J dropped 4; count of bases not matched to a gene: 0. The CDR3 runs 13 residues. CDR1 is SGHTA and CDR2 is FQGNSA in the germline V gene. The sequenced part of the CDR3 DNA is TGTGCCAGCAGCTTAACAGGGGGCACTGAA. Translation gives CASSLTGGTE. The entire CDR3 reads CASSLTGGTEAFF.